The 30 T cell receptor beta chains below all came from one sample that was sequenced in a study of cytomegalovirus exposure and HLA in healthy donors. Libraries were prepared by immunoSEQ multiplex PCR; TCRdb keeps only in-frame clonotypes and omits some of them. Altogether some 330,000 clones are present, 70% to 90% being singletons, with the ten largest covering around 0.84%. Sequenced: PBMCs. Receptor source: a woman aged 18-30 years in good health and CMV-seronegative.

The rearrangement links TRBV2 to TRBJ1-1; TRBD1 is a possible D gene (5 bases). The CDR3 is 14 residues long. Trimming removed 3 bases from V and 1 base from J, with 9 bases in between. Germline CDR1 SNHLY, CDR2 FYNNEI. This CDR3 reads CASSDTGTNTEAFF. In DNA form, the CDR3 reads TGTGCCAGCAGTGATACAGGAACGAACACTGAAGCTTTCTTT.

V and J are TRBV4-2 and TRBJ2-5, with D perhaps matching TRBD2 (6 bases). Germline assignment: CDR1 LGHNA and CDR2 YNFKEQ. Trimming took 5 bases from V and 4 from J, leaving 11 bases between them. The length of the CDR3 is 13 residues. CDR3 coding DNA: TGTGCCAGCAGCGTACAGGAGGGAGAGACCCAGTACTTC. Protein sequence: CASSVQEGETQYF.

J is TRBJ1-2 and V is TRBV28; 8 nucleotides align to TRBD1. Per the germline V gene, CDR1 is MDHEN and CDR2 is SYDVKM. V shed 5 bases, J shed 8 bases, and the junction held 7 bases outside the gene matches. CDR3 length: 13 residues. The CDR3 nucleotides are TGTGCCAGCAGTCCTCAGGGGGCGAGGGGCTACACCTTC. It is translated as CASSPQGARGYTF.

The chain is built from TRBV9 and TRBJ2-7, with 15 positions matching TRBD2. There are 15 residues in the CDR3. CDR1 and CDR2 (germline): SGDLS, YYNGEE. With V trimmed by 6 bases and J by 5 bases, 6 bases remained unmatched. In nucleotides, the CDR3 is TGTGCCAGCAACCAGGGGACTAGCGGGGGGAACGAGCAGTACTTC. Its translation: CASNQGTSGGNEQYF.

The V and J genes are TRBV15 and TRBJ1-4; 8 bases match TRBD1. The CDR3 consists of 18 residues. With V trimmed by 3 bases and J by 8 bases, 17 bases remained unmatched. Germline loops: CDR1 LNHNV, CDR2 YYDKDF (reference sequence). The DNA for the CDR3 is TGTGCCACCAGCAGGGAGTCAGCAGGGGGCGCGAAAGGCGAAAAACTGTTTTTT. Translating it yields CATSRESAGGAKGEKLFF.

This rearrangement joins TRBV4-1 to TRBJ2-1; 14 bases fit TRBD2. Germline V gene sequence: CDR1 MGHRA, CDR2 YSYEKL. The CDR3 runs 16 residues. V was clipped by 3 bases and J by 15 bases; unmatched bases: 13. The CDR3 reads CASSQPAGTSGRKGFF. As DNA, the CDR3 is TGCGCCAGCAGCCAGCCGGCCGGGACTAGCGGGAGAAAGGGGTTCTTC.

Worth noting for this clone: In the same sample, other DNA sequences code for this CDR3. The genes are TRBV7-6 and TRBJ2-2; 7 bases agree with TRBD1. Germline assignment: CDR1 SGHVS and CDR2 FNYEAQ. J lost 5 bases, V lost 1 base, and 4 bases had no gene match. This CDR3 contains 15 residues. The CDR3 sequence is CASSLGQGGTGELFF. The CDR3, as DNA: TGTGCCAGCAGCTTAGGACAGGGCGGGACCGGGGAGCTGTTTTTT.

The CDR3 protein is CASSLGQAGEKLFF. The CDR3 DNA is TGTGCCAGCAGTCTGGGACAGGCGGGGGAAAAACTGTTTTTT. The rearrangement joins TRBV6-6 to TRBJ1-4; 8 bases map to TRBD1. The CDR3 spans 14 residues. V gave up 5 bases and J gave up 8 bases; unmatched junction bases: 7. Germline assignment: CDR1 MNHNY and CDR2 SVGAGI (reference sequence).

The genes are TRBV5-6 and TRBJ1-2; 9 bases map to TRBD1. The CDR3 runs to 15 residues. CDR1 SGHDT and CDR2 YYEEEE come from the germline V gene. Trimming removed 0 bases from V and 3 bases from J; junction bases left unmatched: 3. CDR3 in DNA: TGTGCCAGCAGCTTGGAACAGGGGGCCTACTATGGCTACACCTTC. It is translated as CASSLEQGAYYGYTF.

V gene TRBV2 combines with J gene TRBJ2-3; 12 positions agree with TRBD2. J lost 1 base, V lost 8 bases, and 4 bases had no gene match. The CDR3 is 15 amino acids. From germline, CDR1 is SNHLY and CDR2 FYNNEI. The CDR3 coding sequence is TGTGCCAGCCGACTAGCGGGAGAAGGCACAGATACGCAGTATTTT. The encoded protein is CASRLAGEGTDTQYF.

The CDR3 nucleotides are TGTGCCAGCAGAAACCCGGGACTAGTCTACGAGCAGTACTTC. Residues: CASRNPGLVYEQYF. The chain employs TRBV28 and TRBJ2-7, with 8 bases aligning to TRBD2. This CDR3 contains 14 residues. Germline assignment: CDR1 MDHEN and CDR2 SYDVKM. The junction had 7 bases not matched to a gene; V was cut back by 6 bases and J by 3 bases.

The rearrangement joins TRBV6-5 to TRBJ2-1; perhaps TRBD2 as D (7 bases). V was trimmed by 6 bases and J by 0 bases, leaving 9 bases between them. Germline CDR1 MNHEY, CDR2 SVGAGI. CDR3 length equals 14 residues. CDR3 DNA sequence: TGTGCCAGCAGAGGGGGGGACTCCTACAATGAGCAGTTCTTC. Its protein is CASRGGDSYNEQFF.

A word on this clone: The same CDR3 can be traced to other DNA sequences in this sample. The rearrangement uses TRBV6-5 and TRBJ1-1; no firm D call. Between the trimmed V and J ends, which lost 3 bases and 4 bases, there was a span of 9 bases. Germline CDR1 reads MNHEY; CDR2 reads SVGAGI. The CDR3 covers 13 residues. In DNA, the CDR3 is TGTGCCAGCAGTTATGTGGGAGGCACTGAAGCTTTCTTT. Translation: CASSYVGGTEAFF.

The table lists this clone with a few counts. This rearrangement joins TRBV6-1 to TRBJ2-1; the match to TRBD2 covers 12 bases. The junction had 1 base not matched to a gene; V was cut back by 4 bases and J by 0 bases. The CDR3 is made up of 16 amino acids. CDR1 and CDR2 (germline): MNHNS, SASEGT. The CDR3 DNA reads TGTGCCAGCAGTGGACTAGCGGGAGACTCCTACAATGAGCAGTTCTTC. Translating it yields CASSGLAGDSYNEQFF.

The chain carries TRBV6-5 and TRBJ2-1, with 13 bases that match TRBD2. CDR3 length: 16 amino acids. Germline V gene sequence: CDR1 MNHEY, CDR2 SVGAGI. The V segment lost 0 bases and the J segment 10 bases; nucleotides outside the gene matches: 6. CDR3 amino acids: CASSYSKLAGGEEQFF. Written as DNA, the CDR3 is TGTGCCAGCAGTTACTCGAAACTAGCGGGAGGGGAGGAGCAGTTCTTC.

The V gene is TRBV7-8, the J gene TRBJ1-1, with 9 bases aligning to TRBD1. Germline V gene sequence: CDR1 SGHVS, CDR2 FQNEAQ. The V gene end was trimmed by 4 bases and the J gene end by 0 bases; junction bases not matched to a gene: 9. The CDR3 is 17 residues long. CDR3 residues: CASSSARTGVLNTEAFF. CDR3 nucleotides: TGTGCCAGCAGCTCGGCTAGGACAGGGGTCCTGAACACTGAAGCTTTCTTT.

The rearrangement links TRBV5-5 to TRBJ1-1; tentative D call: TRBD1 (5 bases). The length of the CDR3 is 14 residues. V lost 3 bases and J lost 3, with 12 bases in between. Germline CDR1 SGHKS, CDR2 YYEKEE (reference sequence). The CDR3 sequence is CASSSRDWYTEAFF. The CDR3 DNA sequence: TGTGCCAGCAGCTCCAGGGATTGGTACACTGAAGCTTTCTTT.

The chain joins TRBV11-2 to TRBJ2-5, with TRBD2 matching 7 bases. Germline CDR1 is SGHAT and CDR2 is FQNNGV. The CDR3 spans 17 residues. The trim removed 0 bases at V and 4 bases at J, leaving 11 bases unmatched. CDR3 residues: CASSLEWAGEFAETQYF. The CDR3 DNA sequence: TGTGCCAGCAGCTTAGAGTGGGCGGGAGAATTTGCAGAGACCCAGTACTTC.

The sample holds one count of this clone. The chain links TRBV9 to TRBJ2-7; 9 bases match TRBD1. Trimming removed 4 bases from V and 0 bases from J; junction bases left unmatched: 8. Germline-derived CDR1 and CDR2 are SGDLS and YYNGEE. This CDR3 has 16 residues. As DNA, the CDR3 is TGTGCCAGCAGCCTACACCCGGGACAGGGCTCCTACGAGCAGTACTTC. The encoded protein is CASSLHPGQGSYEQYF.

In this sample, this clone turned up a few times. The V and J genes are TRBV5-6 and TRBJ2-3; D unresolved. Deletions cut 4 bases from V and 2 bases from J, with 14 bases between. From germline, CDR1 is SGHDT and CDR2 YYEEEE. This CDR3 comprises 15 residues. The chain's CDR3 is CASSRRSGVTDTQYF. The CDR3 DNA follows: TGTGCCAGCAGCCGACGCAGTGGAGTCACAGATACGCAGTATTTT.

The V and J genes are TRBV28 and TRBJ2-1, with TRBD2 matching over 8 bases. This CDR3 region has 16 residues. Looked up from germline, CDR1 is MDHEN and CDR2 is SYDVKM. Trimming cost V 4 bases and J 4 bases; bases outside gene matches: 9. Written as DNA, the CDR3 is TGTGCCAGCAGTTCCCGGGTAAGCGGGAGATACAATGAGCAGTTCTTC. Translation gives CASSSRVSGRYNEQFF.

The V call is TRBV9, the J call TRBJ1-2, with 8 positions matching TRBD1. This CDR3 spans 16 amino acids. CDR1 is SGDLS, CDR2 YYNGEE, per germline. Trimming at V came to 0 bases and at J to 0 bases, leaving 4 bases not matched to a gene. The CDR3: CASSVGQGATNYGYTF. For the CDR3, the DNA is TGTGCCAGCAGCGTAGGTCAGGGGGCGACTAACTATGGCTACACCTTC.

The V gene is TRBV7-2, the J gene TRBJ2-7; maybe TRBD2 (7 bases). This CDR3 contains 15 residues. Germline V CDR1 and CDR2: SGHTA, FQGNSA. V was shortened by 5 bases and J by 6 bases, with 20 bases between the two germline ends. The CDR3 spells CASSPQGGAGTEQYF. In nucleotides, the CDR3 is TGTGCCAGCAGCCCTCAAGGGGGGGCGGGGACCGAGCAGTACTTC.

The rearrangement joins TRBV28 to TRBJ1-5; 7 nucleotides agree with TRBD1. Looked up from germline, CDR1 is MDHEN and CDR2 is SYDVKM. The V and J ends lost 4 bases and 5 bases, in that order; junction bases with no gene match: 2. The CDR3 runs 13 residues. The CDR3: CASSSQGDQPQHF. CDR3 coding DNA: TGTGCCAGCAGTTCGCAGGGGGATCAGCCCCAGCATTTT.

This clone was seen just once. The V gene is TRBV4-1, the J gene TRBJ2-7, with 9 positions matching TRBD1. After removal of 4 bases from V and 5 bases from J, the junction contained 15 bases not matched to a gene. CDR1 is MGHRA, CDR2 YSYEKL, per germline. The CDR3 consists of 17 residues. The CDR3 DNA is TGCGCCAGCAGCCGCCTATCCGGGACAGGGAGTTCCAACGAGCAGTACTTC. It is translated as CASSRLSGTGSSNEQYF.

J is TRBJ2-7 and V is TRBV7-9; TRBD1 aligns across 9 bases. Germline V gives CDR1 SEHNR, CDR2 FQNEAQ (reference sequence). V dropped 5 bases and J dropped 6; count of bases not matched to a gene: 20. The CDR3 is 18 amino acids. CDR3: CASSTLGGGTRDRVEQYF. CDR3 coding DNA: TGTGCCAGCAGCACCCTAGGGGGGGGGACCCGGGACAGGGTCGAGCAGTACTTC.

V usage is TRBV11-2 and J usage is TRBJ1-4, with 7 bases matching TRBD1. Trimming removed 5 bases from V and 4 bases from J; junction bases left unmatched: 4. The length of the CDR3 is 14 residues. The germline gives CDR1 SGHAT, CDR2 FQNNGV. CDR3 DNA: TGTGCCAGCAGCCACGACAGGGATAATGAAAAACTGTTTTTT. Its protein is CASSHDRDNEKLFF.

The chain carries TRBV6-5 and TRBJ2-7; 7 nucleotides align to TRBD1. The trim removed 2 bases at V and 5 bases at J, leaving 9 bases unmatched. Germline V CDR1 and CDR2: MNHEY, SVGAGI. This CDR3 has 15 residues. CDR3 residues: CASSYARQGRDEQYF. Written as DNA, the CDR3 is TGTGCCAGCAGTTACGCGAGACAGGGCAGGGACGAGCAGTACTTC.

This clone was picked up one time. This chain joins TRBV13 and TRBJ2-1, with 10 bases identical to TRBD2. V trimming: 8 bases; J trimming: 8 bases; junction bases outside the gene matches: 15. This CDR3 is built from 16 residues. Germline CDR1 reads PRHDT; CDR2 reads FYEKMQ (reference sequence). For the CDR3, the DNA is TGTGCCAGCCGGAGACTAGCGGGCTTTGGGCACGATGAGCAGTTCTTC. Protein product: CASRRLAGFGHDEQFF.

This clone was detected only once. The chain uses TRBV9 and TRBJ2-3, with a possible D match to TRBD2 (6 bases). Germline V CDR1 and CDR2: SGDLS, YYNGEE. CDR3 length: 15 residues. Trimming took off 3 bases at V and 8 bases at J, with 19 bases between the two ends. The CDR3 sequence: CASSGRTGTPPTQYF. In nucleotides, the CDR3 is TGTGCCAGCAGCGGAAGAACCGGGACTCCCCCTACGCAGTATTTT.